This T cell receptor (beta chain) was obtained from a study of blood T cells in healthy people across ages. In the study overall: About one barcoded beta molecule per two T cells was the capture yield of template switching. Study findings and constraints: Diversity figures derived from one million T cells were judged to underestimate the true value. A greater number of naive CD4+ cells and higher diversity distinguished long-lived donors from aged donors.

This clonotype was observed a handful of times. Antigen unknown. With a J-beta primer mix and a sample-barcoded 5' primer, a second PCR ran roughly 7 to 11 cycles. MiXCR was run by TCRdb on the 5' RACE reads, yielding one entry per CDR3 protein. The sample lists approximately 730,000 distinct CDR3 sequences, 53% occurring once. The CDR3 runs to 13 residues. The source material was blood. The clonotype was recovered from an older man in good health. The chain employs TRBV12-3 or TRBV12-4 and TRBJ2-5; D gene unclear. The DNA end is more similar to TRBJ2-7, so the J call may be wrong. The CDR3 region is CASSFMGISEQYF. The DNA for the CDR3 is TGTGCCAGCAGTTTTATGGGGATCAGCGAGCAGTACTTC.